These 15 T cell receptor beta chains were sequenced from one sample in a study of T cell responses to AZD1222 COVID-19 vaccine. This table comes from immunoSEQ multiplex PCR, and its TCRdb copy is limited to in-frame clones, with some not included. The sample lists approximately 140,000 clones; over 80% were seen once. Source: peripheral blood, taken on day 0 of MenACWY control vaccination. The receptors stem from an adult in good health.

This clone was observed once. The chain carries TRBV29-1 and TRBJ2-3, with 7 nucleotides matching TRBD2. CDR3 length: 13 residues. With 4 bases clipped from V and 4 bases from J, the junction kept 5 bases outside the gene matches. CDR1 SQVTM and CDR2 ANQGSEA come from the germline V gene. The CDR3 DNA reads as TGCAGCGTTGGGACTAGTTCCTCAGATACGCAGTATTTT. It translates to CSVGTSSSDTQYF.

The V call is TRBV30, the J call TRBJ2-5; D might be TRBD2 (5 bases). V shed 3 bases and J shed 4 bases, with 12 bases lying between them. CDR1 is GTSNPN and CDR2 is SVGIG in the germline V gene (reference sequence). There are 13 residues in the CDR3. CDR3 sequence reads: CAWSALRAETQYF. The CDR3 bases are TGTGCCTGGAGCGCTTTGCGGGCAGAGACCCAGTACTTC.

The chain is built from TRBV7-2 and TRBJ2-5, with 8 bases lining up with TRBD2. With V trimmed by 0 bases and J by 2 bases, 5 bases remained unmatched. This CDR3 comprises 16 residues. Germline V gene data show CDR1 as SGHTA and CDR2 as FQGNSA. CDR3: CASSLAVAGGQETQYF. The DNA of the CDR3 is TGTGCCAGCAGCTTAGCGGTGGCGGGGGGACAAGAGACCCAGTACTTC.

The V call is TRBV27, the J call TRBJ1-2; a possible D gene is TRBD1 (5 bases). The CDR3 length is 13 residues. CDR1 is MNHEY, CDR2 SMNVEV, per germline (reference sequence). The V end lost 7 bases, the J end lost 7 bases, and 16 bases lay between the germline ends. CDR3: CASTPGGGSGYTF. The CDR3 DNA sequence: TGTGCCAGCACTCCCGGGGGGGGGAGTGGCTACACCTTC.

The count of this clone is one. This chain connects TRBV18 to TRBJ1-1; unclear D gene. Trimming removed 6 bases from V and 0 bases from J, with 8 bases in between. Per the germline V gene, CDR1 is KGHSH and CDR2 is LQKENI. The CDR3 contains 13 residues. CDR3 region: CASSPDLNTEAFF. The CDR3 DNA sequence: TGTGCCAGCTCGCCCGACTTGAACACTGAAGCTTTCTTT.

The rearrangement links TRBV28 to TRBJ2-7; TRBD2 agrees at 8 bases. The CDR3 loop spans 16 amino acids. Trimming removed 5 bases from V and 2 bases from J; junction bases left unmatched: 11. CDR1 MDHEN and CDR2 SYDVKM come from the germline V gene. The CDR3 coding sequence is TGTGCCAGCAGTCCGCGTTTCGGGGGGGGAACCTACGAGCAGTACTTC. Translating it yields CASSPRFGGGTYEQYF.

The chain is built from TRBV20-1 and TRBJ2-1; D uncertain. There are 11 residues in the CDR3. Germline V gives CDR1 DFQATT, CDR2 SNEGSKA (reference sequence). The V end was cut by 3 bases, the J end by 7 bases, with 7 bases between. The CDR3 DNA reads as TGCAGTGCTAGTTGGGGTAATGAGCAGTTCTTC. Translation gives CSASWGNEQFF.

The chain links TRBV4-2 to TRBJ1-5; 8 nucleotides align to TRBD1. The CDR3 loop spans 16 amino acids. Germline CDR1 reads LGHNA; CDR2 reads YNFKEQ. J lost 5 bases, V lost 4 bases, and 10 bases had no gene match. Written as DNA, the CDR3 is TGTGCCAGCAGCCCTACCCCGGACAGGGCTTATCAGCCCCAGCATTTT. It specifies CASSPTPDRAYQPQHF.

The rearrangement links TRBV19 to TRBJ2-2; 7 nucleotides align to TRBD1. Per the germline V gene, CDR1 is LNHDA and CDR2 is SQIVND (reference sequence). V was pared by 8 bases and J by 4 bases, with 7 bases of the junction left unmatched. The CDR3 consists of 14 residues. The CDR3 sequence is CASYDRVGTGELFF. CDR3 bases: TGTGCCAGTTACGACAGGGTCGGCACCGGGGAGCTGTTTTTT. The full variable domain, with the rest looked up from reference TRBV19 and TRBJ2-2, is DGGITQSPKYLFRKEGQNVTLSCEQNLNHDAMYWYRQDPGQGLRLIYYSQIVNDFQKGDIAEGYSVSREKKESFPLTVTSAQKNPTAFYLCASYDRVGTGELFFGEGSRLTVL.

A single count supports this clone. The chain uses TRBV11-1 and TRBJ2-7; the D gene is possibly TRBD1 (5 bases). This CDR3 has 16 residues. V was trimmed by 4 bases and J by 2 bases, leaving 18 bases between them. Germline lookup yields CDR1 SGHAT and CDR2 FQDESV (reference sequence). The CDR3 reads CASSSSGEGVTYEQYF. As DNA, the CDR3 is TGTGCCAGCAGCTCCTCTGGGGAAGGGGTGACCTACGAGCAGTACTTC.

This chain connects TRBV4-1 to TRBJ2-2, with TRBD2 matching over 16 bases. V lost 8 bases and J lost 4; bases outside the gene matches: 4. CDR3 length: 16 amino acids. Per the germline V gene, CDR1 is MGHRA and CDR2 is YSYEKL. CDR3 protein: CASSGTSGRGTGELFF. The DNA for the CDR3 is TGCGCCAGCTCCGGGACTAGCGGGAGGGGCACCGGGGAGCTGTTTTTT.

V gene TRBV4-1 combines with J gene TRBJ1-1; weak D call: TRBD1 (6 bases). Trimming cost V 4 bases and J 2 bases, with 8 bases left between them. Germline loops: CDR1 MGHRA, CDR2 YSYEKL. CDR3 length equals 13 residues. The CDR3 sequence is CASSPQGNTEAFF. Written as DNA, the CDR3 is TGCGCCAGCAGCCCACAGGGCAACACTGAAGCTTTCTTT.

This clone is a singleton in its sample. Here the CDR3 reads CASSQEDRNQPQHF. The CDR3 bases are TGCGCCAGCAGCCAAGAAGACCGCAATCAGCCCCAGCATTTT. The rearrangement links TRBV4-1 to TRBJ1-5; D is ambiguous. There are 14 residues in the CDR3. In germline, CDR1 is MGHRA, CDR2 YSYEKL. With 0 bases removed from V and 2 bases from J, the gap between germline ends came to 5 bases.

The CDR3 sequence: CASSQDRLAYNEQFF. The DNA of the CDR3 is TGTGCCAGCAGCCAAGATCGACTAGCGTACAATGAGCAGTTCTTC. The chain uses TRBV3-1 (or the pseudogene TRBV3-2) and TRBJ2-1, with 8 bases aligning to TRBD2. The germline V gene encodes CDR1 LGHDT and CDR2 YNNKEL (reference sequence). V lost 0 bases, J lost 4 bases, and 2 bases stayed unmatched. This CDR3 contains 15 residues.

The rearrangement joins TRBV5-6 to TRBJ2-5, with D perhaps matching TRBD2 (7 bases). The CDR3 sequence is 15 residues long. The germline V gene has CDR1 SGHDT and CDR2 YYEEEE. V was cut by 4 bases and J by 4 bases, with 17 bases left in between. CDR3: CASSTGHGGRETQYF. The CDR3 nucleotides read TGTGCCAGCAGCACGGGACACGGGGGGCGAGAGACCCAGTACTTC. Together with reference TRBV5-6 and TRBJ2-5, the CDR3 gives the full variable domain: DAGVTQSPTHLIKTRGQQVTLRCSPKSGHDTVSWYQQALGQGPQFIFQYYEEEERQRGNFPDRFSGHQFPNYSSELNVNALLLGDSALYLCASSTGHGGRETQYFGPGTRLLVL.